What follows are 23 T cell receptor beta chains derived from one specimen sequenced in a study of human T cells and chemical hapten exposure (dated by TCRdb to about 2021). Interpreted using the paper, the time point label stands for: patch test 2, 6 weeks after DPC sensitization. The treatment or condition label corresponds to: therapeutic diphenylcyclopropenone sensitization with weekly scalp DPC. Total RNA was extracted from unfractionated whole blood that had been collected in Tempus Blood RNA tubes. Libraries came from RACE. Instrument used: NextSeq 500. Through fastp at Q25 and MiXCR, TCRdb rebuilt clones from the public reads, retaining in-frame beta chains. Entries are consolidated by CDR3 protein sequence, retaining the most common genes and DNA. For this sample there are 35,000 to 45,000 distinct CDR3 sequences; more than 9% appear just once. 11% to 15% of the sample belongs to the ten largest clones.

Sequences were derived from whole blood, sampled in connection with sensitization to the hapten diphenylcyclopropenone (DPC). The receptors were gathered from a woman aged 25 to 45 with alopecia areata. Some clones in this sample may be carry-over from other donors' samples.

The rearrangement uses TRBV5-1 and TRBJ2-6; unclear D gene. Germline CDR1 and CDR2: SGHRS and YFSETQ. The CDR3 runs 16 residues. The V end was cut by 1 base, the J end by 0 bases, with 8 bases between. The CDR3 bases are TGCGCCAGCAGCTTGCCCTCCCACTCTGGGGCCAACGTCCTGACTTTC. This translates into CASSLPSHSGANVLTF.

This clonotype was counted ten times or more. V gene TRBV29-1 combines with J gene TRBJ2-2; TRBD2 agrees at 10 bases. V was clipped by 6 bases and J by 9 bases; unmatched bases: 13. The CDR3 contains 15 residues. Germline V gene data show CDR1 as SQVTM and CDR2 as ANQGSEA. The CDR3 sequence is CSVPSERGGVRELFF. CDR3 DNA: TGCAGCGTCCCTTCCGAGCGGGGGGGCGTCCGGGAGCTGTTTTTT.

This clonotype has just a few counts. The chain links TRBV15 to TRBJ2-7; 9 positions agree with TRBD2. The CDR3 is made up of 15 amino acids. Germline loops: CDR1 LNHNV, CDR2 YYDKDF (reference sequence). V gave up 6 bases and J gave up 0 bases; unmatched junction bases: 6. The CDR3 spells CATRVAGESSYEQYF. CDR3 DNA: TGTGCCACCAGGGTAGCGGGGGAGAGCTCCTACGAGCAGTACTTC.

This clonotype counts as medium-sized. The CDR3 nucleotides read TGTGCCAGCAGCCTAGGACAGGGCAGCACAGATACGCAGTATTTT. As protein: CASSLGQGSTDTQYF. The V and J genes are TRBV7-3 and TRBJ2-3, with 8 bases aligning to TRBD1. Unmatched junction bases numbered 4, after V lost 5 bases and J lost 0 bases. The CDR3 length is 15 residues. In germline, CDR1 is SGHTA, CDR2 FQGTGA.

The chain is built from TRBV7-9 and TRBJ1-6; D is uncertain. The germline gives CDR1 SEHNR, CDR2 FQNEAQ (reference sequence). Trimming took off 1 base at V and 7 bases at J, with 2 bases between the two ends. The CDR3 is 12 residues long. The CDR3 bases are TGTGCCAGCAGCTTAGAGAATTCACCCCTCCACTTT. It specifies CASSLENSPLHF.

Remarks on this clonotype: Given a much more abundant clone one base away, this may be a read error. The chain combines TRBV5-4 with TRBJ2-3; D is unresolved. The CDR3 is 16 amino acids. V lost 0 bases and J 4 bases, leaving 15 bases between the germline ends. Germline CDR1 and CDR2: SGHNT and YYREEE (reference sequence). This CDR3 reads CASSLGHAGFADTQYF. The CDR3 DNA reads TGTGCCAGCAGCTTGGGGCACGCTGGTTTTGCAGATACGCAGTATTTT.

V gene TRBV19 combines with J gene TRBJ2-1; TRBD1 might be the D (6 bases). Looked up from germline, CDR1 is LNHDA and CDR2 is SQIVND (reference sequence). V was shortened by 8 bases and J by 9 bases, with 20 bases between the two germline ends. The CDR3 consists of 14 residues. CDR3 region: CASSPTGDNSEQFF. In DNA form, the CDR3 reads TGTGCCAGTTCTCCCACCGGGGACAATAGTGAGCAGTTCTTC.

This chain connects TRBV28 to TRBJ2-1; 10 bases map to TRBD2. This CDR3 is built from 15 residues. Germline V CDR1 and CDR2: MDHEN, SYDVKM. Germline trimming cut 6 bases from V and 5 bases from J; bases unmatched to any gene: 7. The CDR3 DNA follows: TGTGCCAGCAGGCCGAGCGGGGGGGACCACAATGAGCAGTTCTTC. Amino acids: CASRPSGGDHNEQFF. Supplemented by reference TRBV28 and TRBJ2-1, the full variable domain reads DVKVTQSSRYLVKRTGEKVFLECVQDMDHENMFWYRQDPGLGLRLIYFSYDVKMKEKGDIPEGYSVSREKKERFSLILESASTNQTSMYLCASRPSGGDHNEQFFGPGTRLTVL.

In its sample, this clonotype is medium-sized. The chain carries TRBV7-2 and TRBJ2-2; D may be TRBD1 (6 bases). Germline loops: CDR1 SGHTA, CDR2 FQGNSA. Trimming took 1 base from V and 9 from J, leaving 15 bases between them. There are 15 residues in the CDR3. The CDR3 coding sequence is TGTGCCAGCAGCTTAGGACAGGAGAGGGTCCGGGAGCTGTTTTTT. Translation gives CASSLGQERVRELFF.

This clonotype was detected many times. The chain recombines TRBV28 with TRBJ2-3; D is possibly TRBD2 (7 bases). CDR3 length: 14 amino acids. Trimming left V 10 bases short and J 5 bases short, with 19 bases between. Germline assignment: CDR1 MDHEN and CDR2 SYDVKM. CDR3 nucleotide sequence: TGTGCCACTAAGAGGGGGGGGGCGCTAGATACGCAGTATTTT. This gives the protein CATKRGGALDTQYF.

CDR3 sequence reads: CASSLPSREQYF. The CDR3 DNA reads TGTGCCAGCAGTTTACCTTCGCGCGAGCAGTACTTC. The gene calls are TRBV28 and TRBJ2-7; D is unclear. CDR3 size: 12 residues. Trimming took 2 bases from V and 6 from J, leaving 8 bases between them. Per the germline V gene, CDR1 is MDHEN and CDR2 is SYDVKM.

This clonotype was observed a few times. This chain connects TRBV28 to TRBJ2-5; D perhaps matches TRBD2 (6 bases). Germline V gene lookup returns CDR1 MDHEN and CDR2 SYDVKM. Between the trimmed V and J ends, which lost 10 bases and 4 bases, there was a span of 22 bases. The length of the CDR3 is 15 residues. This chain's CDR3 is CATDGGGAGGETQYF. CDR3 DNA: TGTGCCACTGATGGAGGCGGGGCAGGCGGAGAGACCCAGTACTTC.

This clonotype was counted many times. The chain links TRBV4-2 to TRBJ2-1; the match to TRBD2 covers 9 bases. This CDR3 contains 15 residues. Germline lookup yields CDR1 LGHNA and CDR2 YNFKEQ. The V gene end was trimmed by 4 bases and the J gene end by 7 bases; junction bases not matched to a gene: 8. The CDR3 DNA reads as TGTGCCAGCAGCCTCATCAGCGGGGGGCTTAATGAGCAGTTCTTC. Protein product: CASSLISGGLNEQFF.

This clonotype was detected ten times or more. The chain is built from TRBV25-1 and TRBJ2-7; D is uncertain. This CDR3 is built from 14 residues. Germline CDR1 reads MGHDK; CDR2 reads SYGVNS. V was clipped by 3 bases and J by 4 bases, with 13 bases between them. This chain's CDR3 is CASSDRNSAYEQYF. The CDR3 DNA is TGTGCCAGCAGTGACCGGAATTCGGCGTACGAGCAGTACTTC.

The chain links TRBV4-1 to TRBJ2-1, with TRBD2 identical over 10 bases. The CDR3 contains 15 residues. V lost 1 base to trimming and J lost 7 bases; unmatched junction nucleotides: 4. Looked up from germline, CDR1 is MGHRA and CDR2 is YSYEKL. CDR3: CASSQGLAGVNEQFF. The CDR3 DNA reads TGCGCCAGCAGCCAAGGGCTAGCGGGGGTAAATGAGCAGTTCTTC.

There are many counts of this clonotype. The junction and the germline gene differ at one end; a read error may be behind it. The chain carries TRBV7-2 and TRBJ2-5; 7 nucleotides agree with TRBD1. The CDR3 has 12 amino acids. CDR1 is SGHTA and CDR2 is FQGNSA in the germline V gene. CDR3 in amino acids: CASSLGTAPRDF. The CDR3 DNA sequence: TGTGCCAGCAGCTTGGGGACAGCTCCCAGGGACTTC.

This clonotype has just a few counts. The V call is TRBV7-9, the J call TRBJ1-1; 8 positions match TRBD1. The CDR3 has 15 amino acids. CDR1 SEHNR and CDR2 FQNEAQ come from the germline V gene (reference sequence). J was trimmed by 7 bases and V by 2 bases; bases with no gene match: 9. Here the CDR3 reads CASSLQGAGLGEAFF. CDR3 nucleotide sequence: TGTGCCAGCAGCTTACAGGGGGCAGGCCTAGGTGAAGCTTTCTTT.

This clonotype was observed a handful of times. The CDR3 spells CASSFPPQASSYEQYF. As DNA, the CDR3 is TGTGCCAGCAGTTTTCCCCCACAGGCCTCATCCTACGAGCAGTACTTC. This sequence joins TRBV12-3 or TRBV12-4 and TRBJ2-7; D perhaps matches TRBD1 (5 bases). Trimming left V 3 bases short and J 1 base short, with 16 bases between. The CDR3 spans 16 residues.

This clonotype was counted ten times or more. This chain uses TRBV20-1 with TRBJ1-2, with 8 bases identical to TRBD1. The CDR3 has 15 amino acids. V trimming: 5 bases; J trimming: 1 base; junction bases outside the gene matches: 9. CDR1 and CDR2 from the germline V gene are DFQATT and SNEGSKA (reference sequence). The CDR3 is CSAGSDRGLNYGYTF. The CDR3 DNA reads as TGCAGTGCTGGGTCCGACAGGGGACTTAACTATGGCTACACCTTC.

This clonotype was counted many times. This chain joins TRBV6-2 or TRBV6-3 and TRBJ1-5; D possibly corresponds to TRBD1 (6 bases). Germline V CDR1 and CDR2: MNHEY, SVGEGT. The CDR3 extends over 16 amino acids. Trimming stripped 5 bases from V and 1 base from J, with 15 bases between. The CDR3 is CASSPRGAFSNQPQHF. CDR3 nucleotides: TGTGCCAGCAGTCCTCGGGGGGCGTTCAGCAATCAGCCCCAGCATTTT.

The chain links TRBV7-8 to TRBJ2-7; 7 nucleotides align to TRBD1. V lost 5 bases and J lost 6; bases outside the gene matches: 13. The CDR3 length is 15 residues. Looked up from germline, CDR1 is SGHVS and CDR2 is FQNEAQ. CDR3 sequence: CASSLHPGTEGEQYF. CDR3 nucleotide sequence: TGTGCCAGCAGCCTGCACCCCGGGACAGAGGGCGAGCAGTACTTC.

V gene TRBV6-2 or TRBV6-3 combines with J gene TRBJ2-7; D not certain. The V and J ends lost 5 bases and 3 bases respectively, with 14 bases between them. Germline V gives CDR1 MNHEY, CDR2 SVGEGT. This CDR3 region has 14 residues. CDR3 sequence reads: CASSDPTGYYEQYF. The DNA for the CDR3 is TGTGCCAGCAGTGACCCCACCGGATACTACGAGCAGTACTTC.

This clonotype was observed a handful of times. Here the CDR3 reads CASSAPPTQETQYF. CDR3 DNA: TGTGCCAGCAGCGCCCCCCCCACACAAGAGACCCAGTACTTC. The chain is built from TRBV11-1 and TRBJ2-5; D uncertain. CDR1 SGHAT and CDR2 FQDESV come from the germline V gene (reference sequence). Trimming pared 5 bases from V and 2 bases from J, leaving 12 bases between. The CDR3 has 14 amino acids.